The 26 T cell receptor beta chains listed next were all sequenced from one sample in a study of blood T cell repertoires in COVID-19. Assay used: immunoSEQ multiplex PCR; TCRdb lists only in-frame clones, some missing. This table has over 85,000 clones, around nine tenths appearing once. Sequencing used peripheral blood. The receptors were sampled from a woman aged 50 to 65 with acute or convalescent COVID-19.

This rearrangement joins TRBV10-3 to TRBJ1-2, with 7 bases that match TRBD1. CDR1 is ENHRY, CDR2 SYGVKD, per germline. The CDR3 has 16 residues. The ends lost 3 bases at V and 1 base at J; junction bases unmatched: 8. The CDR3 region is CAISDGRGNVNYGYTF. CDR3 nucleotides: TGTGCCATCAGTGATGGCAGGGGGAACGTTAACTATGGCTACACCTTC.

This clone occurred once. This chain links TRBV5-1 with TRBJ2-5; 12 bases are a match to TRBD1. The CDR3 is made up of 16 amino acids. Looked up from germline, CDR1 is SGHRS and CDR2 is YFSETQ. V lost 4 bases and J lost 5; bases outside the gene matches: 9. Here the CDR3 reads CASSHGTGGSGETQYF. The CDR3 nucleotides read TGCGCCAGCAGCCACGGGACAGGGGGCAGTGGGGAGACCCAGTACTTC.

The chain combines TRBV7-9 with TRBJ2-7; D ambiguous. Germline V CDR1 and CDR2: SEHNR, FQNEAQ (reference sequence). Deletions cut 2 bases from V and 5 bases from J, with 16 bases between. CDR3 size: 15 residues. In DNA form, the CDR3 reads TGTGCCAGCAGCTTAAGTGCCCATTCGTTAGACGAGCAGTACTTC. Its protein product is CASSLSAHSLDEQYF.

The genes are TRBV19 and TRBJ2-2; weak D call: TRBD1 (7 bases). Germline V gives CDR1 LNHDA, CDR2 SQIVND (reference sequence). The CDR3 has 16 residues. Deletions cut 3 bases from V and 5 bases from J, with 16 bases between. CDR3 sequence reads: CASSILGAGGTGELFF. DNA of the CDR3: TGTGCCAGTAGTATCCTGGGGGCAGGGGGGACCGGGGAGCTGTTTTTT.

This chain joins TRBV3-1 (or the pseudogene TRBV3-2) and TRBJ2-2, with TRBD2 matching over 7 bases. The CDR3 runs 18 residues. V lost 2 bases, J lost 5 bases, and 14 bases stayed unmatched. Germline V CDR1 and CDR2: LGHDT, YNNKEL (reference sequence). The CDR3 loop reads CASSQWSHGGSGTGELFF. The CDR3 DNA is TGTGCCAGCAGCCAATGGTCCCATGGCGGGAGCGGAACCGGGGAGCTGTTTTTT.

The chain joins TRBV2 to TRBJ2-5; D unresolved. The V gene's germline CDR1 is SNHLY and CDR2 FYNNEI. V lost 1 base to trimming and J lost 4 bases, with 19 bases between them. This CDR3 is built from 17 residues. The CDR3 here is CASSEGLASSLPETQYF. The DNA for the CDR3 is TGTGCCAGCAGTGAAGGTTTGGCCTCCAGTTTGCCAGAGACCCAGTACTTC.

The chain has TRBV20-1 and TRBJ2-7, with D maybe TRBD2 (6 bases). The CDR3 totals 11 residues. Germline V gives CDR1 DFQATT, CDR2 SNEGSKA (reference sequence). Trimming cost V 7 bases and J 3 bases, with 10 bases left between them. As DNA, the CDR3 is TGCAGTGTTTGGGGGGTCTACGAGCAGTACTTC. This translates into CSVWGVYEQYF.

The chain is built from TRBV29-1 and TRBJ1-2; unclear D gene. Germline CDR1 reads SQVTM; CDR2 reads ANQGSEA. The V gene lost 0 bases and the J gene lost 1 base, with 12 bases spanning the gap. This CDR3 is built from 15 residues. CDR3 sequence (DNA): TGCAGCGTTGAAGATGAGGGCCTGCGTAACTATGGCTACACCTTC. Protein sequence: CSVEDEGLRNYGYTF.

The V gene is TRBV2, the J gene TRBJ1-4; no clear D. V was clipped by 5 bases and J by 7 bases, with 17 bases between them. The CDR3 totals 15 residues. CDR1 and CDR2 (germline): SNHLY, FYNNEI. The CDR3 DNA sequence: TGTGCCAGCAGTCCTCTGACACGGGGAGGTGAAAAACTGTTTTTT. Translation gives CASSPLTRGGEKLFF.

The chain combines TRBV6-5 with TRBJ2-1, with a possible D match to TRBD1 (6 bases). The CDR3 totals 14 residues. CDR1 is MNHEY and CDR2 is SVGAGI in the germline V gene. V was pared by 6 bases and J by 6 bases, with 15 bases between. CDR3: CASSFRTVSNEQFF. The DNA of the CDR3 is TGTGCCAGCAGCTTCAGGACAGTAAGCAATGAGCAGTTCTTC.

This clone was picked up one time. The chain recombines TRBV19 with TRBJ2-1, with TRBD2 matching 13 bases. V dropped 8 bases and J dropped 8; count of bases not matched to a gene: 3. Looked up from germline, CDR1 is LNHDA and CDR2 is SQIVND (reference sequence). The CDR3 is 13 residues long. The CDR3 is CASSGTSGDEQFF. The CDR3, as DNA: TGTGCCAGTTCCGGGACTAGCGGGGATGAGCAGTTCTTC.

This clone was recorded once. The rearrangement uses TRBV29-1 and TRBJ2-5; tentative D call: TRBD2 (5 bases). CDR3 length: 13 residues. In germline, CDR1 is SQVTM, CDR2 ANQGSEA. Trimming removed 4 bases at V and 1 base at J, with 10 bases between. CDR3 residues: CSVGTGLQETQYF. The CDR3 DNA reads as TGCAGCGTTGGGACCGGACTCCAAGAGACCCAGTACTTC.

The chain carries TRBV18 and TRBJ1-3; D is possibly TRBD1 (6 bases). V was cut by 1 base and J by 2 bases, with 6 bases left in between. Germline V gene data show CDR1 as KGHSH and CDR2 as LQKENI. There are 14 residues in the CDR3. CDR3 sequence reads: CASSPQGAGNTIYF. The DNA of the CDR3 is TGTGCCAGCTCACCACAGGGGGCTGGAAACACCATATATTTT.

The genes are TRBV11-3 and TRBJ2-5, with 13 bases matching TRBD2. The germline V gene has CDR1 SGHNT and CDR2 YENEEA. J lost 4 bases, V lost 5 bases, and 4 bases had no gene match. The CDR3 sequence is 15 residues long. Written as DNA, the CDR3 is TGTGCCAGCAGCCCGGGACTAGCGGGGCGAGAGACCCAGTACTTC. It codes for CASSPGLAGRETQYF.

The chain employs TRBV19 and TRBJ1-2; a weak D match, TRBD1 (6 bases). This CDR3 comprises 15 residues. Trimming left V 3 bases short and J 0 bases short, with 11 bases between. Per the germline V gene, CDR1 is LNHDA and CDR2 is SQIVND (reference sequence). CDR3 nucleotides: TGTGCCAGTAGTATCGGGCCAGGGGCTAACTATGGCTACACCTTC. Translation gives CASSIGPGANYGYTF. Using reference TRBV19 and TRBJ1-2 for the parts outside the CDR3, the full variable domain is DGGITQSPKYLFRKEGQNVTLSCEQNLNHDAMYWYRQDPGQGLRLIYYSQIVNDFQKGDIAEGYSVSREKKESFPLTVTSAQKNPTAFYLCASSIGPGANYGYTFGSGTRLTVV.

The chain is built from TRBV5-1 and TRBJ1-1, with 7 bases fitting TRBD1. This CDR3 has 14 residues. CDR1 and CDR2 from the germline V gene are SGHRS and YFSETQ. V shed 4 bases, J shed 6 bases, and the junction held 9 bases outside the gene matches. Here the CDR3 reads CASSVGRRGAEAFF. CDR3 coding DNA: TGCGCCAGCAGCGTCGGACGCAGGGGGGCTGAAGCTTTCTTT. The full variable domain, rest sourced from reference TRBV5-1 and TRBJ1-1, is KAGVTQTPRYLIKTRGQQVTLSCSPISGHRSVSWYQQTPGQGLQFLFEYFSETQRNKGNFPGRFSGRQFSNSRSEMNVSTLELGDSALYLCASSVGRRGAEAFFGQGTRLTVV.

The chain links TRBV28 to TRBJ2-1, with 7 bases matching TRBD2. This CDR3 has 15 amino acids. J lost 6 bases, V lost 6 bases, and 11 bases had no gene match. Per germline, CDR1 MDHEN and CDR2 SYDVKM. CDR3 coding DNA: TGTGCCAGCAGCCCCGGGGGGAGTGTTGGCAATGAGCAGTTCTTC. Its protein product is CASSPGGSVGNEQFF. The entire variable domain, with the rest obtained from reference TRBV28 and TRBJ2-1, is as follows: DVKVTQSSRYLVKRTGEKVFLECVQDMDHENMFWYRQDPGLGLRLIYFSYDVKMKEKGDIPEGYSVSREKKERFSLILESASTNQTSMYLCASSPGGSVGNEQFFGPGTRLTVL.

This chain uses TRBV24-1 with TRBJ1-5, with 9 bases aligning to TRBD1. There are 15 residues in the CDR3. Germline V gives CDR1 KGHDR, CDR2 SFDVKD. With 5 bases clipped from V and 7 bases from J, the junction kept 8 bases outside the gene matches. The chain's CDR3 is CATSAATGGKQPQHF. The DNA for the CDR3 is TGTGCCACCAGTGCCGCGACAGGGGGTAAACAGCCCCAGCATTTT.

A few counts support this clone. J is TRBJ1-6 and V is TRBV5-1, with 7 bases aligning to TRBD1. Germline lookup yields CDR1 SGHRS and CDR2 YFSETQ. The CDR3 sequence is 16 residues long. V was clipped by 0 bases and J by 8 bases; unmatched bases: 8. For the CDR3, the DNA is TGCGCCAGCAGCTTGGAAAGGGGCAGGGGGTATTCACCCCTCCACTTT. Its protein product is CASSLERGRGYSPLHF.

The V call is TRBV30, the J call TRBJ1-3; perhaps TRBD1 as D (5 bases). Germline loops: CDR1 GTSNPN, CDR2 SVGIG (reference sequence). The CDR3 has 16 residues. V dropped 3 bases and J dropped 0 bases, with 15 bases sitting between them. CDR3 sequence: CAWRGSGTSSGNTIYF. CDR3 nucleotide sequence: TGTGCCTGGAGGGGTTCCGGGACTTCCTCTGGAAACACCATATATTTT.

The rearrangement joins TRBV6-6 to TRBJ1-5; the match to TRBD1 covers 9 bases. Unmatched junction bases numbered 7, after V lost 5 bases and J lost 8 bases. CDR1 MNHNY and CDR2 SVGAGI come from the germline V gene (reference sequence). This CDR3 has 14 residues. CDR3 DNA sequence: TGTGCCAGCAGTCGGACAGGGGATCGTGAGCCCCAGCATTTT. Amino acid sequence: CASSRTGDREPQHF.

The gene calls are TRBV10-2 and TRBJ1-6, with D possibly TRBD1 on 5 matching bases. The CDR3 totals 14 residues. CDR1 WSHSY and CDR2 SAAADI come from the germline V gene. Trimming removed 6 bases from V and 6 bases from J, with 12 bases in between. The CDR3 sequence is CASRDTGVNSPLHF. For the CDR3, the DNA is TGCGCCAGCAGGGATACAGGTGTTAATTCACCCCTCCACTTT.

The V gene is TRBV10-3, the J gene TRBJ1-1, with no clear D. This CDR3 contains 15 residues. V was cut by 0 bases and J by 10 bases, with 18 bases left in between. Germline V gives CDR1 ENHRY, CDR2 SYGVKD. The DNA of the CDR3 is TGTGCCATCAGTGAGTCGAGCGGGATAAGGCGGGGAGCTTTCTTT. It translates to CAISESSGIRRGAFF.

The rearrangement joins TRBV20-1 to TRBJ1-3; TRBD1 might be the D (5 bases). The CDR3 has 13 residues. Germline loops: CDR1 DFQATT, CDR2 SNEGSKA (reference sequence). V lost 3 bases to trimming and J lost 3 bases, with 9 bases between them. The CDR3 nucleotides read TGCAGTGCTAGTTCGGGGGTTGGAAACACCATATATTTT. It encodes CSASSGVGNTIYF.

The rearrangement links TRBV6-2 or TRBV6-3 to TRBJ2-2; 10 bases fit TRBD2. The CDR3 contains 15 residues. With 4 bases clipped from V and 2 bases from J, the junction kept 1 base outside the gene matches. Germline V gives CDR1 MNHEY, CDR2 SVGEGT. DNA of the CDR3: TGTGCCAGCAGTTTAGCGGGAGGAAACACCGGGGAGCTGTTTTTT. This translates into CASSLAGGNTGELFF.

The chain has TRBV12-5 and TRBJ2-1; tentative D call: TRBD1 (6 bases). The CDR3 loop spans 13 amino acids. Per germline, CDR1 LGHNT and CDR2 FRNRAP. Trimming took 4 bases from V and 9 from J, leaving 13 bases between them. CDR3 in DNA: TGTGCTAGTGGTTACAGGGAGAAGAGTGAGCAGTTCTTC. This gives the protein CASGYREKSEQFF.